This T cell receptor (beta chain) originates from a study of T-cell reconstitution after alpha-beta-depleted transplantation in children. This clonotype was detected only a few times. Unique molecular identifiers tagged the TCRbeta library. TCRdb recomputed calls from the PCR reads with MiXCR, one row per CDR3 protein. The profile covers hundreds of thousands of distinct CDR3 sequences, with less than 15% appearing a single time and about 0.79% taken by the ten largest. The germline V gene has CDR1 SGHRS and CDR2 YFSETQ. V lost 4 bases and J lost 8; bases outside the gene matches: 9. The CDR3 extends over 15 amino acids.

The V call is TRBV5-1, the J call TRBJ2-1; 10 bases match TRBD2. The starting material was PBMCs, obtained before TCRalphabeta/CD19-depleted stem cell transplant. This sequence originates from a girl aged 2 to 10 with congenital amegakaryocytic thrombocytopenia, due to receive a stem cell transplant. In DNA form, the CDR3 reads TGCGCCAGCAGCACCGGGACTAGCGATGGCGATGAGCAGTTCTTC. Translated, it gives CASSTGTSDGDEQFF.